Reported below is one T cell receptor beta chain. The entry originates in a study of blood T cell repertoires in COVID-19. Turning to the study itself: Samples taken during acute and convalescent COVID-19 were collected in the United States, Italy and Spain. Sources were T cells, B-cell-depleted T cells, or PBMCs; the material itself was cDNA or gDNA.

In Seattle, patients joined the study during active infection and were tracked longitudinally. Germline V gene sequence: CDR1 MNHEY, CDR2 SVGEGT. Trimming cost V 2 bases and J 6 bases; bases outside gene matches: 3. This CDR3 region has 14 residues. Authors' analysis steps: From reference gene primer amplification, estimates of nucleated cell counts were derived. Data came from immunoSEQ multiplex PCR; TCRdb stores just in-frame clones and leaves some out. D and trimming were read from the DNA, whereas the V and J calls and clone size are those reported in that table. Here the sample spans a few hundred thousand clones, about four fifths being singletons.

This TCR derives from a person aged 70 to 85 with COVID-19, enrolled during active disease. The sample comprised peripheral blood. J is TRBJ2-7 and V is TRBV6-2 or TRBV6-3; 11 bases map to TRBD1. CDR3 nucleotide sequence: TGTGCCAGCAGTTACACCGGGACAGGGGGCGAGCAGTACTTC. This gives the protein CASSYTGTGGEQYF.